The 14 T cell receptor beta chains below were found in one sample sequenced in a study of blood T cells in healthy people across ages. Primed by a sample-barcoded 5' primer and a J-beta primer mix, a second PCR proceeded for about 6 to 12 cycles. TCRdb reprocessed the 5' RACE reads with MiXCR, giving one entry per CDR3 protein. The data contain about 1.4 million distinct CDR3 sequences, roughly 64% of them singletons. Specimen: blood. The receptors were gathered from a man aged 18 to 35 in good health.

This clonotype showed up just a few times. The chain combines TRBV7-9 with TRBJ2-7; TRBD1 agrees at 8 bases. With V trimmed by 5 bases and J by 2 bases, 5 bases remained unmatched. Germline V lookup: CDR1 SEHNR, CDR2 FQNEAQ (reference sequence). The CDR3 length is 14 residues. The DNA for the CDR3 is TGTGCCAGCAGCAACCGGGACAGGCCCTACGAGCAGTACTTC. This gives the protein CASSNRDRPYEQYF.

A single count supports this clonotype. This chain links TRBV12-3 or TRBV12-4 with TRBJ2-3, with unresolved D. This CDR3 is 15 amino acids long. Trimming took off 3 bases at V and 0 bases at J, with 10 bases between the two ends. CDR3 in amino acids: CASSFQPASTDTQYF. Written as DNA, the CDR3 is TGTGCCAGCAGTTTCCAGCCCGCTAGCACAGATACGCAGTATTTT.

The chain is built from TRBV14 and TRBJ1-1, with D uncertain. The V gene's germline CDR1 is SGHDN and CDR2 FVKESK. The CDR3 is made up of 13 amino acids. The V end was cut by 1 base, the J end by 11 bases, with 14 bases between. CDR3 protein: CASSQAPGEKAFF. The CDR3 nucleotides read TGTGCCAGCAGCCAAGCCCCTGGCGAAAAGGCTTTCTTT. Full variable domain (outside the CDR3, taken from reference TRBV14 and TRBJ1-1): EAGVTQFPSHSVIEKGQTVTLRCDPISGHDNLYWYRRVMGKEIKFLLHFVKESKQDESGMPNNRFLAERTGGTYSTLKVQPAELEDSGVYFCASSQAPGEKAFFGQGTRLTVV.

Details on this clonotype: An end of the junction differs from the germline gene, which may be a read error. The chain is built from TRBV5-6 and TRBJ2-3; TRBD2 matches 9 bases. The CDR3 is 15 amino acids. The germline V gene encodes CDR1 SGHDT and CDR2 YYEEEE. CDR3 in DNA: TGTGCCAGCGGCTTCGCCCTAGCGGGGCTAGATACGCAGTATTTT. Amino acid sequence: CASGFALAGLDTQYF. The full variable domain, rest sourced from reference TRBV5-6 and TRBJ2-3, is DAGVTQSPTHLIKTRGQQVTLRCSPKSGHDTVSWYQQALGQGPQFIFQYYEEEERQRGNFPDRFSGHQFPNYSSELNVNALLLGDSALYLCASGFALAGLDTQYFGPGTRLTVL.

The chain combines TRBV29-1 with TRBJ2-7; D is perhaps TRBD2 (5 bases). CDR1 is SQVTM, CDR2 ANQGSEA, per germline. V was shortened by 4 bases and J by 5 bases, with 6 bases between the two germline ends. The CDR3 is 10 amino acids. In nucleotides, the CDR3 is TGCAGCGTTGCGGGAAACGAGCAGTACTTC. It specifies CSVAGNEQYF.

The chain joins TRBV12-3 or TRBV12-4 to TRBJ2-7; 12 nucleotides agree with TRBD2. With V trimmed by 0 bases and J by 5 bases, 8 bases remained unmatched. The CDR3 is 17 amino acids. CDR3 sequence reads: CASSLAATSGRSNEQYF. Written as DNA, the CDR3 is TGTGCCAGCAGTTTAGCGGCAACTAGCGGGAGGTCTAACGAGCAGTACTTC.

The chain is built from TRBV11-1 and TRBJ2-5; D is possibly TRBD1 (5 bases). The V end lost 5 bases, the J end lost 2 bases, and 21 bases lay between the germline ends. Germline V gene data show CDR1 as SGHAT and CDR2 as FQDESV (reference sequence). The CDR3 is 17 amino acids. The CDR3 region has the DNA TGTGCCAGCAGCCGGAGTTACCTTGGGGCAGCGCAAGAGACCCAGTACTTC. This translates into CASSRSYLGAAQETQYF.

The V gene is TRBV3-1, the J gene TRBJ2-7; a weak D match, TRBD2 (6 bases). Germline CDR1 and CDR2: LGHDT and YNNKEL (reference sequence). This CDR3 has 14 residues. V lost 4 bases to trimming and J lost 7 bases, with 17 bases between them. The CDR3 protein is CASSLRERYNEQYF. CDR3 bases: TGTGCCAGCAGCCTCCGGGAGCGCTACAATGAGCAGTACTTC.

Concerning this clonotype: Mismatch with germline at one junction end may stem from a read error. This sequence joins TRBV29-1 and TRBJ2-3; D possibly matches TRBD1 or TRBD2 (7 bases each). The CDR3 is 12 residues long. The germline V gene has CDR1 SQVTM and CDR2 ANQGSEA. Here the CDR3 reads CCVDREGDTQYF. The CDR3 nucleotides are TGCTGCGTTGACAGGGAGGGGGATACGCAGTATTTT.

The gene calls are TRBV27 and TRBJ2-7; 7 positions match TRBD1. CDR3 size: 14 residues. V dropped 5 bases and J dropped 3; count of bases not matched to a gene: 7. CDR1 and CDR2 from the germline V gene are MNHEY and SMNVEV (reference sequence). The CDR3 nucleotides read TGTGCCAGCAGTGAGACAGGGTCGGGCTACGAGCAGTACTTC. Its translation is CASSETGSGYEQYF.

This chain connects TRBV5-1 to TRBJ2-5, with 8 bases identical to TRBD2. The tail of the sequence fits TRBJ2-7 better, so the J call may be wrong. Germline CDR1 and CDR2: SGHRS and YFSETQ. This CDR3 is 15 amino acids long. For the CDR3, the DNA is TGCGCCAGCAGCGAAGGGACTAGTGTCCTTTACGAGCAGTACTTC. It translates to CASSEGTSVLYEQYF.

V usage is TRBV14 and J usage is TRBJ2-7; possibly TRBD1 for D (6 bases). CDR1 SGHDN and CDR2 FVKESK come from the germline V gene. V lost 6 bases, J lost 7 bases, and 16 bases lay in between. The CDR3 loop spans 13 amino acids. CDR3 in DNA: TGTGCCAGCAGAAAAGGTGGGGGCTGGGAGCAGTACTTC. Its translation is CASRKGGGWEQYF.

The chain joins TRBV6-5 to TRBJ2-7; D is ambiguous. The CDR3 contains 12 residues. V lost 10 bases, J lost 5 bases, and 15 bases lay in between. Germline CDR1 is MNHEY and CDR2 is SVGAGI. The CDR3 sequence: CATRYNNDEQYF. The DNA of the CDR3 is TGTGCCACCCGATATAATAACGACGAGCAGTACTTC.

Only a few counts were recorded for this clonotype. The V and J genes are TRBV13 and TRBJ1-1; TRBD1 matches 11 bases. V lost 6 bases to trimming and J lost 8 bases; unmatched junction nucleotides: 5. Germline CDR1 PRHDT, CDR2 FYEKMQ (reference sequence). The CDR3 extends over 13 amino acids. DNA of the CDR3: TGTGCCAGCAGTCGGGGACAGGGGGGAGAAGCTTTCTTT. This translates into CASSRGQGGEAFF.